Presented here are 3 T cell receptor beta chains from one specimen sequenced in a study of T cell changes during pregnancy in multiple sclerosis. Generated by immunoSEQ multiplex PCR, the TCRdb table keeps only in-frame clones and is missing some. The repertoire holds about 42,000 clones, approximately 92% seen once, with around 1.8% in the top ten. The input for sequencing was CD4+ T cells from peripheral blood mononuclear cells, taken after pregnancy. All receptors come from a female donor in good health, enrolled as a control in a pregnancy study.

The rearrangement joins TRBV28 to TRBJ2-4, with 9 bases identical to TRBD1. CDR1 and CDR2 (germline): MDHEN, SYDVKM. V lost 2 bases to trimming and J lost 1 base; unmatched junction nucleotides: 9. The CDR3 length is 18 residues. The CDR3, as DNA: TGTGCCAGCAGTTTACCCCGGAGGACAGGGGTGGCCAAAAACATTCAGTACTTC. Amino acid sequence: CASSLPRRTGVAKNIQYF.

The V and J genes are TRBV19 and TRBJ2-5; 9 nucleotides match TRBD2. The CDR3 loop spans 13 amino acids. The J segment lost 5 bases and the V segment lost 7 bases, leaving 5 bases of the junction unmatched. Germline V CDR1 and CDR2: LNHDA, SQIVND (reference sequence). CDR3 sequence reads: CASMGLARETQYF. The CDR3 bases are TGTGCCAGTATGGGACTAGCTCGTGAGACCCAGTACTTC.

The chain employs TRBV7-8 and TRBJ2-1; D is possibly TRBD2 (6 bases). V lost 2 bases, J lost 5 bases, and 16 bases lay in between. The germline V gene encodes CDR1 SGHVS and CDR2 FQNEAQ. This CDR3 region has 16 residues. CDR3 loop: CASSLRRASWNNEQFF. CDR3 DNA: TGTGCCAGCAGCTTAAGGAGGGCTAGTTGGAACAATGAGCAGTTCTTC. The full variable domain, with the rest looked up from reference TRBV7-8 and TRBJ2-1, is GAGVSQSPRYKVAKRGQDVALRCDPISGHVSLFWYQQALGQGPEFLTYFQNEAQLDKSGLPSDRFFAERPEGSVSTLKIQRTQQEDSAVYLCASSLRRASWNNEQFFGPGTRLTVL.